This TCR beta chain was sequenced in a study of radiotherapy plus CTLA-4 blockade in lung cancer. Looking at the study overall: Objective responses were observed in about 17% of patients, and disease control was achieved by approximately 32%.

Generated by immunoSEQ multiplex PCR, the TCRdb table keeps only in-frame clones and is missing some. The repertoire consists of about 38,000 clones, with 70% to 85% occurring once and the leading ten covering less than 9%. Study outcomes and limitations: Per reports, early blood T cell clone dynamics, plus interferon-beta, forecast response most strongly. Some TCR clones had been derived from tumors. These clones expanded in peripheral blood after radiotherapy plus ipilimumab.

A word on this clone: Its matching antigen is unknown.

V lost 0 bases and J lost 1, with 12 bases in between. Germline CDR1 reads MNHEY; CDR2 reads SVGAGI. CDR3 length: 16 residues. This clonotype was sampled from a human donor with non-small cell lung cancer who had stable disease on radiotherapy plus ipilimumab. Here the sequenced sample was peripheral blood, taken from a patient treated with radiotherapy plus ipilimumab. The rearrangement uses TRBV6-5 and TRBJ1-1; D is perhaps TRBD1 (5 bases). CDR3 sequence (DNA): TGTGCCAGCAGTTACTCGATCGGGGCGGGGAACACTGAAGCTTTCTTT. It translates to CASSYSIGAGNTEAFF.